The source of this T cell receptor beta chain is a study of shared clonotypes between healthy human individuals. Background on the study: Per donor, three plates held CD4 naive cells, three held CD4 memory, two held CD8 naive and one held CD8 memory. Whole-study results and caveats: Naive subsets, compared against memory subsets, generally had larger estimated richness values. Relative to clonotypes present in all four donors, those not shared had lower generation probabilities.

The CDR3 is 14 residues long. Germline values: CDR1 ENHRY, CDR2 SYGVKD. V lost 4 bases and J lost 4; bases outside the gene matches: 1. The genomic DNA of each subset was split evenly across several immunoSEQ plates. Using immunoSEQ multiplex PCR, the repertoire was profiled, and TCRdb retains in-frame clones only, with some absent. The repertoire holds over a million clones, with around 98% as singletons. Of note for this clone: No antigen is known for it.

The sequencing sample was made of naive CD4+ T cells sorted from blood. Regarding subset: CD45RA+ positively selected. The chain carries TRBV10-3 and TRBJ1-4; 9 bases are shared with TRBD1. The receptor was derived from a man aged 25 to 45 in good health. CDR3 residues: CAISGTGDNEKLFF. Written as DNA, the CDR3 is TGTGCCATCAGTGGGACAGGGGATAATGAAAAACTGTTTTTT.